This T cell receptor beta chain came from a study of shared clonotypes between healthy human individuals. Libraries were prepared by immunoSEQ multiplex PCR; TCRdb keeps only in-frame clonotypes and omits some of them. The sample contains about 2.3 million clones, roughly 90% of which appear only once. Trimming shortened V by 1 base and J by 0 bases, and 19 bases separated the two germline ends. In germline, CDR1 is SNHLY, CDR2 FYNNEI. The CDR3 has 19 amino acids. Sequencing was performed on naive CD4+ T cells from PBMCs. Sample subset: CD45RA+ positively selected. The chain uses TRBV2 and TRBJ1-3, with no clear D. The TCR originated in a man aged 18 to 35 in good health. Some clones in this sample may be carry-over from other donors' samples. The chain's CDR3 is CASSEVQGSETTSGNTIYF. The CDR3 DNA sequence: TGTGCCAGCAGTGAAGTTCAAGGAAGCGAAACTACCTCTGGAAACACCATATATTTT.